A single sample gave rise to the 17 T cell receptor beta chains below, sequenced in a study of T cell changes during pregnancy in multiple sclerosis. Sequencing was performed with immunoSEQ multiplex PCR; in TCRdb, only in-frame clones are kept and a portion is missing. This sample carries about 39,000 clones, 80% to 95% of them seen once, and the ten largest clones take approximately 27%. The sequencing here drew on CD8+ T cells from peripheral blood mononuclear cells, taken before pregnancy. These receptors were collected from a female donor with multiple sclerosis, enrolled in a pregnancy study.

The chain couples TRBV7-3 to TRBJ2-7; D perhaps matches TRBD2 (6 bases). CDR3 size: 15 residues. Germline V gives CDR1 SGHTA, CDR2 FQGTGA. With 2 bases removed from V and 5 bases from J, the gap between germline ends came to 16 bases. The CDR3 DNA reads TGTGCCAGCAGCTTAGCCGCGGGACCAGGGCACGAGCAGTACTTC. Translation gives CASSLAAGPGHEQYF.

The chain carries TRBV27 and TRBJ2-3; 7 nucleotides align to TRBD2. Germline loops: CDR1 MNHEY, CDR2 SMNVEV (reference sequence). Trimming took 4 bases from V and 1 from J; bases not matched to a gene: 8. The CDR3 is 16 residues long. CDR3 nucleotide sequence: TGTGCCAGCAGTTCCCTTAGGAGCGGGGGCACAGATACGCAGTATTTT. Translating it yields CASSSLRSGGTDTQYF.

The rearrangement joins TRBV9 to TRBJ2-7, with 9 bases lining up with TRBD2. V trimming: 0 bases; J trimming: 3 bases; junction bases outside the gene matches: 4. This CDR3 region has 15 residues. The germline V gene encodes CDR1 SGDLS and CDR2 YYNGEE. Written as DNA, the CDR3 is TGTGCCAGCAGCGTAGGCACAGCGGGGGGCTACGAGCAGTACTTC. It translates to CASSVGTAGGYEQYF.

The V gene is TRBV9, the J gene TRBJ1-1, with a possible D match to TRBD1 (6 bases). Between the trimmed V and J ends, which lost 3 bases and 6 bases, there was a span of 15 bases. The germline V gene has CDR1 SGDLS and CDR2 YYNGEE. This CDR3 has 14 amino acids. This CDR3 reads CASSGTGYGSEAFF. CDR3 coding DNA: TGTGCCAGCAGCGGTACAGGGTATGGCTCTGAAGCTTTCTTT.

V usage is TRBV10-3 and J usage is TRBJ2-7, with 9 bases lining up with TRBD1. V shed 3 bases and J 5 bases; nucleotides not matched to a gene: 5. CDR1 ENHRY and CDR2 SYGVKD come from the germline V gene. The CDR3 runs to 14 residues. For the CDR3, the DNA is TGTGCCATCAGTGACGTGGGACAGGGACACGAGCAGTACTTC. It is translated as CAISDVGQGHEQYF.

The chain uses TRBV6-4 and TRBJ2-7; 11 bases are a match to TRBD1. Per the germline V gene, CDR1 is MRHNA and CDR2 is SNTAGT. Trimming took 5 bases from V and 6 from J; bases not matched to a gene: 12. CDR3 length: 16 residues. The CDR3 reads CASSPSPGTGGGEQYF. CDR3 bases: TGTGCCAGCAGTCCTTCACCCGGGACAGGGGGTGGCGAGCAGTACTTC.

The chain carries TRBV29-1 and TRBJ1-2; the D is unclear. Germline loops: CDR1 SQVTM, CDR2 ANQGSEA. Deletions cut 0 bases from V and 4 bases from J, with 12 bases between. The CDR3 runs 14 residues. CDR3 sequence (DNA): TGCAGCGTTGAAGAGCGTGCACTGTCCTATGGCTACACCTTC. This translates into CSVEERALSYGYTF.

This clone was seen only a few times. The chain recombines TRBV4-1 with TRBJ1-6, with TRBD1 as a possible D gene (5 bases). The CDR3 loop spans 15 amino acids. Per germline, CDR1 MGHRA and CDR2 YSYEKL. The V and J ends lost 3 bases and 8 bases respectively, with 14 bases between them. CDR3 nucleotides: TGCGCCAGCAGCCAGGGGCCCTTAGGGTATTCACCCCTCCACTTT. Amino acids: CASSQGPLGYSPLHF.

This clone was seen only once. The V and J genes are TRBV6-1 and TRBJ2-1; D remains ambiguous. V was pared by 2 bases and J by 6 bases, with 14 bases between. This CDR3 spans 15 amino acids. Germline V gene lookup returns CDR1 MNHNS and CDR2 SASEGT. The CDR3 loop is CASSEKRWVGNEQFF. The CDR3 bases are TGTGCCAGCAGTGAAAAGAGGTGGGTGGGCAATGAGCAGTTCTTC.

The gene calls are TRBV9 and TRBJ2-1; 9 nucleotides align to TRBD2. Germline V gene data show CDR1 as SGDLS and CDR2 as YYNGEE. V shed 4 bases and J 7 bases; nucleotides not matched to a gene: 15. The CDR3 is 17 residues long. For the CDR3, the DNA is TGTGCCAGCAGCACACCCCCCGGGACTAGCATGAGGAATGAGCAGTTCTTC. Translating gives CASSTPPGTSMRNEQFF.

This clone was detected once. The V call is TRBV6-1, the J call TRBJ2-7, with a weak D call TRBD2 (5 bases). This CDR3 region has 15 residues. Trimming stripped 11 bases from V and 2 bases from J, with 22 bases between. Germline-derived CDR1 and CDR2 are MNHNS and SASEGT. CDR3 nucleotides: TGTGCCCTTCATCAGGAGGCAGGATACCCCTACGAGCAGTACTTC. Protein: CALHQEAGYPYEQYF.

This sequence joins TRBV5-6 and TRBJ1-2, with a tentative D call TRBD1 (5 bases). Germline V gene data show CDR1 as SGHDT and CDR2 as YYEEEE. V shed 4 bases and J shed 8 bases, with 18 bases lying between them. The CDR3 consists of 14 residues. The CDR3 reads CASSPGTGIEGYTF. The CDR3 region has the DNA TGTGCCAGCAGCCCTGGGACTGGGATCGAGGGCTACACCTTC. Full variable domain (missing parts from reference TRBV5-6 and TRBJ1-2): DAGVTQSPTHLIKTRGQQVTLRCSPKSGHDTVSWYQQALGQGPQFIFQYYEEEERQRGNFPDRFSGHQFPNYSSELNVNALLLGDSALYLCASSPGTGIEGYTFGSGTRLTVV.

The rearrangement links TRBV27 to TRBJ1-1; D perhaps matches TRBD1 (5 bases). V lost 4 bases to trimming and J lost 10 bases, with 13 bases between them. The CDR3 is made up of 12 amino acids. Germline CDR1 is MNHEY and CDR2 is SMNVEV (reference sequence). The CDR3 is CASSSAQGGAFF. For the CDR3, the DNA is TGTGCCAGCAGTTCCGCCCAGGGAGGAGCTTTCTTT.

The chain has TRBV7-8 and TRBJ1-2, with 10 bases lining up with TRBD1. Looked up from germline, CDR1 is SGHVS and CDR2 is FQNEAQ. The CDR3 is 15 residues long. V was pared by 4 bases and J by 5 bases, with 7 bases of the junction left unmatched. The CDR3 loop is CASSYGQGERYGYTF. In DNA, the CDR3 is TGTGCCAGCAGCTATGGACAGGGGGAGAGGTATGGCTACACCTTC.

The chain employs TRBV27 and TRBJ2-7; D is uncertain. Looked up from germline, CDR1 is MNHEY and CDR2 is SMNVEV (reference sequence). V lost 6 bases, J lost 0 bases, and 12 bases lay in between. The CDR3 loop spans 14 amino acids. Here the CDR3 reads CASSRRRSSYEQYF. CDR3 nucleotide sequence: TGTGCCAGCAGCCGAAGACGGAGCTCCTACGAGCAGTACTTC.

J is TRBJ2-1 and V is TRBV7-9; 7 bases line up with TRBD2. Germline CDR1 SEHNR, CDR2 FQNEAQ (reference sequence). CDR3 length: 17 residues. The J segment lost 7 bases and the V segment lost 1 base, leaving 13 bases of the junction unmatched. The CDR3 reads CASSLVVMTLGGNEQFF. CDR3 bases: TGTGCCAGCAGCTTAGTTGTGATGACCCTGGGGGGGAATGAGCAGTTCTTC.

The chain uses TRBV29-1 and TRBJ1-2; 7 nucleotides match TRBD1. The V segment lost 2 bases and the J segment 5 bases; nucleotides outside the gene matches: 2. The CDR3 runs 12 residues. Germline CDR1 is SQVTM and CDR2 is ANQGSEA. CDR3 nucleotides: TGCAGCGTTGAAACAGGGGAGTATGGCTACACCTTC. It specifies CSVETGEYGYTF. The complete variable domain, with remaining parts taken from reference TRBV29-1 and TRBJ1-2, reads SAVISQKPSRDICQRGTSLTIQCQVDSQVTMMFWYRQQPGQSLTLIATANQGSEATYESGFVIDKFPISRPNLTFSTLTVSNMSPEDSSIYLCSVETGEYGYTFGSGTRLTVV.